The 7 T cell receptor beta chains below were found in one sample sequenced in a study of PD-1 blockade in classical Hodgkin lymphoma. Time point described: newly diagnosed, previously untreated cHL patient sample. Investigators isolated CD4+ T cells from thawed PBMCs through magnetic negative selection. The table came from immunoSEQ multiplex PCR; TCRdb's copy has only in-frame clones and leaves some out. The sample records about 20,000 clones, approximately 80% being singletons. Sequencing used CD4+ T cells from blood. These receptors were taken from a human donor with classical Hodgkin lymphoma.

The chain uses TRBV2 and TRBJ2-1; a weak D match, TRBD2 (5 bases). The V gene's germline CDR1 is SNHLY and CDR2 FYNNEI. The CDR3 loop spans 16 amino acids. Between the trimmed V and J ends, which lost 9 bases and 1 base, there was a span of 19 bases. The CDR3 region has the DNA TGTGCCAGTTCACCGGAGGCCCACCCTTCCTACAATGAGCAGTTCTTC. Encoded protein: CASSPEAHPSYNEQFF.

The chain has TRBV5-1 and TRBJ2-5; tentative D call: TRBD2 (6 bases). There are 15 residues in the CDR3. The V and J ends lost 0 bases and 1 base respectively, with 10 bases between them. Germline-derived CDR1 and CDR2 are SGHRS and YFSETQ. The CDR3 sequence is CASSLGPGGQETQYF. CDR3 nucleotides: TGCGCCAGCAGCTTGGGTCCCGGGGGCCAAGAGACCCAGTACTTC.

This chain joins TRBV28 and TRBJ2-1; tentative D call: TRBD2 (5 bases). V shed 5 bases and J shed 1 base, with 9 bases lying between them. Germline V CDR1 and CDR2: MDHEN, SYDVKM. This CDR3 has 14 amino acids. CDR3 residues: CASSPSGSYNEQFF. CDR3 coding DNA: TGTGCCAGCAGTCCATCGGGGTCCTACAATGAGCAGTTCTTC.

For this clone: Relative to the germline gene, one junction end is altered; a read error may explain this. V gene TRBV7-7 combines with J gene TRBJ2-2, with TRBD2 matching over 7 bases. Germline V CDR1 and CDR2: SSHAT, FNYEAQ (reference sequence). The CDR3 length is 15 residues. The CDR3 DNA sequence: TGTGCTAGCAGCTTAGGACTAGTCGGCACCGGGGAGCTGTTTTTT. This translates into CASSLGLVGTGELFF.

The V call is TRBV5-4, the J call TRBJ2-7; D perhaps matches TRBD2 (6 bases). Germline assignment: CDR1 SGHNT and CDR2 YYREEE (reference sequence). Trimming stripped 1 base from V and 2 bases from J, with 13 bases between. The CDR3 covers 15 residues. CDR3 residues: CASSLTGSGAYEQYF. The CDR3 nucleotides are TGTGCCAGCAGCTTGACCGGGAGTGGGGCCTACGAGCAGTACTTC.

As for this clone: Other DNA sequences in the sample encode the same CDR3. V and J are TRBV18 and TRBJ1-5, with D hard to call. CDR1 KGHSH and CDR2 LQKENI come from the germline V gene. This CDR3 is built from 15 residues. Trimming removed 3 bases at V and 3 bases at J, with 12 bases between. In DNA form, the CDR3 reads TGTGCCAGCTCACCGGGCACGGGGTTCAATCAGCCCCAGCATTTT. Residues: CASSPGTGFNQPQHF. Full variable domain (rest looked up from reference TRBV18 and TRBJ1-5): NAGVMQNPRHLVRRRGQEARLRCSPMKGHSHVYWYRQLPEEGLKFMVYLQKENIIDESGMPKERFSAEFPKEGPSILRIQQVVRGDSAAYFCASSPGTGFNQPQHFGDGTRLSIL.

This clone was picked up one time. This chain uses TRBV5-8 with TRBJ2-5; D possibly corresponds to TRBD1 (6 bases). The V gene's germline CDR1 is SGHTS and CDR2 YDEGEE. Trimming removed 0 bases from V and 2 bases from J, with 8 bases in between. CDR3 length: 14 residues. The CDR3 DNA sequence: TGTGCCAGCAGCTTGGGGCAGGGGCAAGAGACCCAGTACTTC. This gives the protein CASSLGQGQETQYF.